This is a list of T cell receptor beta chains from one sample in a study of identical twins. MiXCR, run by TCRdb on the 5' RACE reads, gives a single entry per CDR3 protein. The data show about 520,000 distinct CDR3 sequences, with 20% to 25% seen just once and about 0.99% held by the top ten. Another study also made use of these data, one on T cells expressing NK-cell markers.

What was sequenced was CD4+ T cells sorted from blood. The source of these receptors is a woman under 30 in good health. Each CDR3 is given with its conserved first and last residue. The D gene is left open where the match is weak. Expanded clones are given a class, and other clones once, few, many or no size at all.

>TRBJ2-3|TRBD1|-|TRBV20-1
CSASQGASDTQYF
TGCAGTGCTAGTCAGGGGGCATCGGATACGCAGTATTTT
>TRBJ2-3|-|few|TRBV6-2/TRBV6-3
CASSNRDGSFAQYF
TGTGCCAGCAGCAACCGGGACGGATCTTTCGCGCAGTATTTT
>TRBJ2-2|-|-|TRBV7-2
CASSFGAAGELFF
TGTGCCAGCAGCTTCGGGGCAGCCGGGGAGCTGTTTTTT
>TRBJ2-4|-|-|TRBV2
CASYGGGLAKNIQYF
TGTGCCAGCTACGGGGGAGGACTAGCCAAAAACATTCAGTACTTC
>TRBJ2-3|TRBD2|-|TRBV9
CASRPGGSTDTQYF
TGTGCCTCCCGGCCGGGGGGAAGCACAGATACGCAGTATTTT
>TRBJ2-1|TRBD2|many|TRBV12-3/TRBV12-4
CASRKAGTSGRDEQFF
TGTGCCAGCAGAAAAGCCGGGACTAGCGGGAGGGATGAGCAGTTCTTC
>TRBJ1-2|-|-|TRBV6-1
CASSDSPNYGYTF
TGTGCCAGCAGTGACAGCCCTAACTATGGCTACACCTTC
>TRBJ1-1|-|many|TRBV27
CASSSRPKQNTEAFF
TGTGCCAGCAGTTCAAGACCGAAGCAGAACACTGAAGCTTTCTTT
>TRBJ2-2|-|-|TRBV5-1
CASSLEGSGNTGELFF
TGCGCCAGCAGCTTGGAAGGGTCGGGAAACACCGGGGAGCTGTTTTTT
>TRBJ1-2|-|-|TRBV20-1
CSAEPLGYGYTF
TGCAGTGCTGAACCGTTGGGGTATGGCTACACCTTC
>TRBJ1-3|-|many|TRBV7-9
CASSRGSGNTIYF
TGTGCCAGCAGCAGGGGTTCTGGAAACACCATATATTTT
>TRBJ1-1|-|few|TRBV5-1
CASSLVGQVGTEAFF
TGCGCCAGCAGCTTGGTCGGGCAGGTGGGCACTGAAGCTTTCTTT
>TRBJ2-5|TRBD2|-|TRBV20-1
CSGLAESPKTQYF
TGCAGTGGGCTAGCGGAATCCCCCAAGACCCAGTACTTC
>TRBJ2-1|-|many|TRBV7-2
CASSLLATYNEQFF
TGTGCCAGCAGCTTATTGGCAACCTACAATGAGCAGTTCTTC
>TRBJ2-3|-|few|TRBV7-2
CASSLSAARTDTQYF
TGTGCCAGCAGCTTGTCAGCGGCGCGCACAGATACGCAGTATTTT
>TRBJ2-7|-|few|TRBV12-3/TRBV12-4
CASSRDIDWEQYF
TGTGCCAGCAGCCGGGATATTGATTGGGAGCAGTACTTC
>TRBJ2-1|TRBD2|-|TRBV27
CASSLYLAGAYNEQFF
TGTGCCAGCAGTTTATATTTAGCGGGTGCTTACAATGAGCAGTTCTTC
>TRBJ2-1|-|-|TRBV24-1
CATARGGEGEQFF
TGTGCCACCGCCCGTGGGGGTGAGGGTGAGCAGTTCTTC
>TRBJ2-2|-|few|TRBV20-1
CSARDSGAASNTGELFF
TGCAGTGCTAGAGATTCGGGGGCGGCCTCGAACACCGGGGAGCTGTTTTTT
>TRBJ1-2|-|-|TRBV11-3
CASSSPGRLNYGYTF
TGTGCCAGCAGCTCTCCTGGCCGACTTAACTATGGCTACACCTTC
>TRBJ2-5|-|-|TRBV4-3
CASSHERGGRETQYF
TGCGCCAGCAGCCATGAGAGGGGTGGGCGAGAGACCCAGTACTTC
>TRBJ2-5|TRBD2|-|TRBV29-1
CSVATSGRAGRETQYF
TGCAGCGTGGCGACTAGCGGGAGGGCCGGGAGGGAGACCCAGTACTTC
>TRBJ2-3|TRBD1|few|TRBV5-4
CASTLGQALFTDTQYF
TGTGCCAGCACCCTCGGACAGGCCTTATTCACAGATACGCAGTATTTT
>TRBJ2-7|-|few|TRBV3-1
CASSQAQSLNRASSYEQYF
TGTGCCAGCAGCCAAGCACAAAGCCTCAACAGGGCAAGCTCCTACGAGCAGTACTTC
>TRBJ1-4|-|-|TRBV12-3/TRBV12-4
CASSLRGKLFF
TGTGCCAGCAGTTTACGAGGAAAACTGTTTTTT
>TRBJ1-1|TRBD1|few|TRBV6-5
CASRDSGGTEAFF
TGTGCCAGCAGGGACTCAGGGGGCACTGAAGCTTTCTTT
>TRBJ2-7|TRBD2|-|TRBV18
CASSPTAGGPGAVEQYF
TGTGCCAGCTCACCAACAGCGGGAGGGCCTGGAGCGGTCGAGCAGTACTTC
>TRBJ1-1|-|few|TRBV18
CASSPRGVYTEAFF
TGTGCCAGCTCACCTAGGGGGGTCTACACTGAAGCTTTCTTT
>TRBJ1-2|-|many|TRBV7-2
CASSLGPSYGYTF
TGTGCCAGCAGCCTGGGCCCCTCCTATGGCTACACCTTC
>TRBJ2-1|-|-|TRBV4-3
CASSRRGMGSSYNEQFF
TGCGCCAGCAGCCGAAGAGGCATGGGGAGCTCCTACAATGAGCAGTTCTTC
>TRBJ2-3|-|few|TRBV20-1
CSAGRADTQYF
TGCAGTGCTGGACGGGCAGATACGCAGTATTTT
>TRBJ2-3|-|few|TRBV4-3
CASSHKGADTQYF
TGCGCCAGCAGCCACAAAGGGGCAGATACGCAGTATTTT
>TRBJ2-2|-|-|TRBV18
CASSPPSAEVGELFF
TGTGCCAGCTCACCACCGTCGGCAGAGGTCGGGGAGCTGTTTTTT
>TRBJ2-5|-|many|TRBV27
CASRTSGQETQYF
TGTGCCAGCAGGACGAGCGGACAAGAGACCCAGTACTTC
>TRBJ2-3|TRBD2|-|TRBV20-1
CSDVPGLAGASQYF
TGCAGTGATGTCCCGGGACTAGCGGGAGCTTCGCAGTATTTT
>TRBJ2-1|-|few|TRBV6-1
CASRFGSSYNEQFF
TGTGCCAGCAGATTCGGAAGCTCCTACAATGAGCAGTTCTTC
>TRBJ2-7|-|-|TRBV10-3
CAISSGSREQYF
TGTGCCATCAGTTCGGGGTCCCGCGAGCAGTACTTC
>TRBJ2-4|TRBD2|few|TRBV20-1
CSARDRGLENIQYF
TGCAGTGCTAGAGATCGTGGACTAGAGAACATTCAGTACTTC
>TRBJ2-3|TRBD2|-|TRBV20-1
CSARRGGAEDTQYF
TGCAGTGCTAGAAGGGGAGGGGCTGAGGATACGCAGTATTTT
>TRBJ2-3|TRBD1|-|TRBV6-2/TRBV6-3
CASSYRNRGRDTQYF
TGTGCCAGCAGTTACCGTAACAGGGGGCGAGATACGCAGTATTTT
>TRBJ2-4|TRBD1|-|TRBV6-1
CASRRWTGGIQYF
TGTGCCAGCAGGCGCTGGACAGGAGGCATTCAGTACTTC
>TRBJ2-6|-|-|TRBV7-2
CASSLVGANVLTF
TGTGCCAGCAGCTTGGTCGGGGCCAACGTCCTGACTTTC
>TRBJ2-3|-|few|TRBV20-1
CSAPLGVTSTDTQYF
TGCAGTGCCCCTCTCGGAGTGACTAGCACAGATACGCAGTATTTT
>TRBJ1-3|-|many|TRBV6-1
CASSEPGLPGNTIYF
TGTGCCAGCAGTGAGCCGGGCTTACCTGGAAACACCATATATTTT
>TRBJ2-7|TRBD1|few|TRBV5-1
CASSQGTAGYEQYF
TGCGCCAGCAGCCAAGGGACAGCAGGCTACGAGCAGTACTTC
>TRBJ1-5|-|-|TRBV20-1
CSASTEGNQPQHF
TGCAGTGCCTCGACAGAGGGCAATCAGCCCCAGCATTTT
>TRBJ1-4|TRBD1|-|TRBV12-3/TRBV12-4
CASRWDSYNGKLFF
TGTGCCAGCAGATGGGACAGCTATAATGGAAAACTGTTTTTT
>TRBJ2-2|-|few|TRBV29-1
CSVDMGRNTGELFF
TGCAGCGTTGACATGGGTAGGAACACCGGGGAGCTGTTTTTT
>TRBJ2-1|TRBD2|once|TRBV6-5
CASSYRVAGANYNEQFF
TGTGCCAGCAGTTACCGGGTAGCGGGGGCTAATTACAATGAGCAGTTCTTC